This T cell receptor (beta chain) emerged from a study of T cell repertoires in cytomegalovirus infection. Each CDR3 protein is one row after TCRdb ran MiXCR on the reads. The table lists hundreds of thousands of distinct CDR3 sequences, approximately 33% of them singletons, with 10% to 15% in the top ten. The germline V and J ends were trimmed by 5 bases and 8 bases, with 8 bases remaining between them. This CDR3 comprises 11 residues. CDR1 is SGHTA and CDR2 is FQGNSA in the germline V gene. This clonotype was recorded at least ten times. The antigen remains unidentified. The sequencing used cultured CD8+ T cells from PBMCs, collected from culture after CMV antigen stimulation. The gene calls are TRBV7-2 and TRBJ2-3, with D unclear. This sequence originates from a human donor in good health (CMV status not recorded). Some clones in this sample may be carry-over from other donors' samples. Here the CDR3 reads CASSLLVTQYF. As DNA, the CDR3 is TGTGCCAGCAGCCTCCTGGTTACGCAGTATTTT. The full variable domain, completed using reference TRBV7-2 and TRBJ2-3, is GAGVSQSPSNKVTEKGKDVELRCDPISGHTALYWYRQSLGQGLEFLIYFQGNSAPDKSGLPSDRFSAERTGGSVSTLTIQRTQQEDSAVYLCASSLLVTQYFGPGTRLTVL.